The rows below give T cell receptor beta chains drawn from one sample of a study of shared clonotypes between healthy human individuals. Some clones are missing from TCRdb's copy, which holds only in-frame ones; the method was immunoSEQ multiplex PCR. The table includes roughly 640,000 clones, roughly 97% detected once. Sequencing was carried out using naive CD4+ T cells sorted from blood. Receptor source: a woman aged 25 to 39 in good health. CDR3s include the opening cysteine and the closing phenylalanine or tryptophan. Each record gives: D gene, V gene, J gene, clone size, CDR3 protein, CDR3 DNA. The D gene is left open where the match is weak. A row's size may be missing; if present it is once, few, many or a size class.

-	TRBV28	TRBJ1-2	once	CASSFSGLLGYTF	TGTGCCAGCAGTTTCTCCGGGCTCCTGGGCTACACCTTC
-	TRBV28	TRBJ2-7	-	CASKGGTTGREQYF	TGTGCCAGCAAAGGCGGGACAACTGGCCGGGAGCAGTACTTC
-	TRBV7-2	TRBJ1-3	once	CASSLASAGGTIYF	TGTGCCAGCAGCTTGGCTTCCGCGGGAGGGACCATATATTTT
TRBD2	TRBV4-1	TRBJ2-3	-	CASSQLSGIVGDTQYF	TGCGCCAGCAGCCAACTTAGCGGGATAGTGGGAGATACGCAGTATTTT
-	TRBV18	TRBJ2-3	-	CASSPPGWEAENTQYF	TGTGCCAGCTCACCCCCGGGTTGGGAAGCTGAGAATACGCAGTATTTT
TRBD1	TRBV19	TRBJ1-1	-	CATEDRVEGAEAFF	TGTGCCACTGAGGACAGGGTTGAGGGTGCTGAAGCTTTCTTT
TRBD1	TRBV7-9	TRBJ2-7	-	CASSRAGQGRMAEQYF	TGTGCCAGCAGCCGCGCCGGACAGGGTCGGATGGCCGAGCAGTACTTC
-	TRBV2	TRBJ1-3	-	CASSPSGGLSGNTIYF	TGTGCCAGCTCTCCCAGTGGGGGGCTTTCTGGAAACACCATATATTTT
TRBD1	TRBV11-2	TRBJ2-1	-	CASSTRDREVYNEQFF	TGTGCCAGCAGCACTCGAGACAGGGAAGTGTACAATGAGCAGTTCTTC
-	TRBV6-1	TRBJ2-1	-	CASSVGNTERNEQFF	TGTGCCAGCAGTGTTGGGAATACGGAAAGAAATGAGCAGTTCTTC
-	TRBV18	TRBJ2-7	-	CASSPRGSSVAEQYF	TGTGCCAGCTCACCAAGGGGTAGTTCTGTCGCCGAGCAGTACTTC
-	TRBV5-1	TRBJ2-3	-	CASSGQPQSTDTQYF	TGCGCCAGCTCCGGACAACCACAGAGCACAGATACGCAGTATTTT
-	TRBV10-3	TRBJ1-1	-	CAISGREISNTEAFF	TGTGCCATCAGTGGTCGAGAGATATCGAACACTGAAGCTTTCTTT
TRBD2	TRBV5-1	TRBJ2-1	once	CASGAGGAGFDNEQFF	TGCGCCAGCGGTGCCGGCGGAGCGGGATTCGACAATGAGCAGTTCTTC
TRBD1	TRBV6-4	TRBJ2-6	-	CASSPTGTSGANVLTF	TGTGCCAGCAGTCCGACAGGGACCTCTGGGGCCAACGTCCTGACTTTC
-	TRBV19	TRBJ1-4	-	CASRITGMNEKLFF	TGTGCCAGTAGGATAACAGGGATGAATGAAAAACTGTTTTTT
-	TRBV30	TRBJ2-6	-	CACPVGSGANVLTF	TGTGCCTGCCCCGTGGGCTCTGGGGCCAACGTCCTGACTTTC
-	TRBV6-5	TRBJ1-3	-	CASSYLSEAGNTIYF	TGTGCCAGCAGTTATCTATCTGAGGCTGGAAACACCATATATTTT